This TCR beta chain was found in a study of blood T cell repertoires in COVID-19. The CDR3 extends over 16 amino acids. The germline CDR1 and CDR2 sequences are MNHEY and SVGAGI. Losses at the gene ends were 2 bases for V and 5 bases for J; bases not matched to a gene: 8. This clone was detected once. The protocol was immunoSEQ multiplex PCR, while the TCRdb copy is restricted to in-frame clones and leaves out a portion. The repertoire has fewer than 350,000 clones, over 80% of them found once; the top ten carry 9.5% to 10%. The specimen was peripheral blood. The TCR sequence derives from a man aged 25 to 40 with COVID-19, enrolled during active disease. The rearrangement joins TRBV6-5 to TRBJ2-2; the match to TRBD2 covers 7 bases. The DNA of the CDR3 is TGTGCCAGCAGTTACCTCCTGGTGGGGGGGACCGGGGAGCTGTTTTTT. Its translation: CASSYLLVGGTGELFF.